This is a list of T cell receptor beta chains from one sample in a study of blood T cell repertoires in COVID-19. Profiling relied on immunoSEQ multiplex PCR, and the TCRdb table lists in-frame clones only, not all of them. Of fewer than 40,000 clones listed, about 88% are singletons. Sequencing was performed on peripheral blood. These receptors were taken from a woman older than 75 with active or convalescent COVID-19. Each CDR3 is given with its conserved first and last residue. Each record gives: clone size, D gene, J gene, V gene, CDR3 protein, CDR3 DNA. The D gene is left open where the match is weak. Only part of the rows carry a size: once, few, many, or a class if the clone is expanded.

clone size: .; D gene: TRBD1; J gene: TRBJ2-5; V gene: TRBV10-3; CDR3 protein: CAIGGQDFKETQYF; CDR3 DNA: TGTGCCATCGGGGGACAGGATTTTAAGGAGACCCAGTACTTC
clone size: .; D gene: TRBD2; J gene: TRBJ2-5; V gene: TRBV5-4; CDR3 protein: CASTTGTSQETQYF; CDR3 DNA: TGTGCCAGCACTACCGGGACTAGTCAAGAGACCCAGTACTTC
clone size: .; D gene: .; J gene: TRBJ2-1; V gene: TRBV10-3; CDR3 protein: CAISESQGTYNEQFF; CDR3 DNA: TGTGCCATCAGTGAGTCGCAGGGTACCTACAATGAGCAGTTCTTC
clone size: .; D gene: TRBD1; J gene: TRBJ1-4; V gene: TRBV7-9; CDR3 protein: CASSSRAGQGNERLFF; CDR3 DNA: TGTGCCAGCAGCTCCCGCGCAGGACAGGGGAATGAAAGACTGTTTTTT
clone size: .; D gene: TRBD1; J gene: TRBJ1-4; V gene: TRBV20-1; CDR3 protein: CSASDRGNEKLFF; CDR3 DNA: TGCAGTGCTAGTGACAGGGGAAACGAAAAACTGTTTTTT
clone size: .; D gene: TRBD1; J gene: TRBJ1-4; V gene: TRBV30; CDR3 protein: CAWSVRQGTNEKLFF; CDR3 DNA: TGTGCCTGGAGTGTACGACAGGGTACTAATGAAAAACTGTTTTTT
clone size: .; D gene: .; J gene: TRBJ1-5; V gene: TRBV6-1; CDR3 protein: CASSEAGGYYQPQHF; CDR3 DNA: TGTGCCAGCAGTGAAGCTGGCGGGTATTATCAGCCCCAGCATTTT
clone size: .; D gene: TRBD2; J gene: TRBJ2-3; V gene: TRBV6-5; CDR3 protein: CASSHTSGGADTQYF; CDR3 DNA: TGTGCCAGCAGTCATACTAGCGGGGGGGCAGATACGCAGTATTTT
clone size: .; D gene: .; J gene: TRBJ1-2; V gene: TRBV18; CDR3 protein: CASSPRGTDGYTF; CDR3 DNA: TGTGCCAGCTCACCCAGGGGCACGGATGGCTACACCTTC
clone size: .; D gene: .; J gene: TRBJ1-2; V gene: TRBV10-3; CDR3 protein: CAISGAPRGNYGYTF; CDR3 DNA: TGTGCCATCAGTGGGGCACCCAGGGGAAACTATGGCTACACCTTC
clone size: .; D gene: TRBD1; J gene: TRBJ1-5; V gene: TRBV2; CDR3 protein: CASATGGALGQPQHF; CDR3 DNA: TGTGCCAGCGCAACAGGGGGCGCTTTAGGTCAGCCCCAGCATTTT
clone size: .; D gene: .; J gene: TRBJ2-1; V gene: TRBV30; CDR3 protein: CAWTAGMGNIEQFF; CDR3 DNA: TGTGCCTGGACTGCGGGCATGGGAAACATTGAGCAGTTCTTC
clone size: .; D gene: .; J gene: TRBJ1-2; V gene: TRBV13; CDR3 protein: CASRPGTLLNYGYTF; CDR3 DNA: TGTGCCAGCAGGCCCGGGACACTCCTTAACTATGGCTACACCTTC
clone size: once; D gene: .; J gene: TRBJ1-1; V gene: TRBV5-1; CDR3 protein: CASSLVQGSNTEAFF; CDR3 DNA: TGCGCCAGCAGCTTGGTCCAGGGTTCGAACACTGAAGCTTTCTTT
clone size: .; D gene: .; J gene: TRBJ1-5; V gene: TRBV3-1/TRBV3-2; CDR3 protein: CASSLGSGRWDSNQPQHF; CDR3 DNA: TGTGCCAGCAGCCTTGGTTCAGGGAGGTGGGATAGCAATCAGCCCCAGCATTTT
clone size: .; D gene: TRBD1; J gene: TRBJ2-7; V gene: TRBV5-5; CDR3 protein: CASSPRDRGTSYEQYF; CDR3 DNA: TGTGCCAGCAGCCCCCGGGACAGGGGCACCTCCTACGAGCAGTACTTC
clone size: .; D gene: .; J gene: TRBJ2-5; V gene: TRBV5-4; CDR3 protein: CASSVISGQETQYF; CDR3 DNA: TGTGCCAGCAGCGTAATTAGCGGACAAGAGACCCAGTACTTC
clone size: .; D gene: .; J gene: TRBJ2-5; V gene: TRBV15; CDR3 protein: CATSRDGLPQETQYF; CDR3 DNA: TGTGCCACCAGCAGAGATGGACTACCCCAAGAGACCCAGTACTTC
clone size: .; D gene: .; J gene: TRBJ1-4; V gene: TRBV19; CDR3 protein: CASKPQASEKLFF; CDR3 DNA: TGTGCCAGTAAACCCCAGGCGTCTGAAAAACTGTTTTTT
clone size: .; D gene: TRBD1; J gene: TRBJ2-5; V gene: TRBV29-1; CDR3 protein: CSVLSFRDRGQETQYF; CDR3 DNA: TGCAGCGTTCTCTCTTTCCGGGACAGGGGCCAAGAGACCCAGTACTTC
clone size: .; D gene: TRBD1; J gene: TRBJ1-2; V gene: TRBV5-1; CDR3 protein: CASTGDLYGYTF; CDR3 DNA: TGCGCCAGTACAGGGGATCTCTATGGCTACACCTTC
clone size: .; D gene: TRBD1; J gene: TRBJ1-1; V gene: TRBV5-1; CDR3 protein: CASSWDLYRGMNTEAFF; CDR3 DNA: TGCGCCAGCAGCTGGGACTTATACAGGGGCATGAACACTGAAGCTTTCTTT
clone size: large; D gene: .; J gene: TRBJ2-1; V gene: TRBV7-9; CDR3 protein: CASDGAESSYNEQFF; CDR3 DNA: TGTGCCAGCGACGGAGCGGAGAGCTCCTACAATGAGCAGTTCTTC
clone size: .; D gene: TRBD1; J gene: TRBJ1-4; V gene: TRBV10-3; CDR3 protein: CAISESRDSLGEKLFF; CDR3 DNA: TGTGCCATCAGTGAGTCCAGGGACAGCCTGGGAGAAAAACTGTTTTTT
clone size: .; D gene: TRBD1; J gene: TRBJ1-6; V gene: TRBV5-1; CDR3 protein: CASSLRPDRGVKDSPLHF; CDR3 DNA: TGCGCCAGCAGCTTGCGTCCGGACAGGGGTGTTAAAGATTCACCCCTCCACTTT
clone size: once; D gene: TRBD1; J gene: TRBJ1-4; V gene: TRBV19; CDR3 protein: CASLNNGRGHEKLFF; CDR3 DNA: TGTGCCAGTCTCAACAATGGCAGGGGGCACGAAAAACTGTTTTTT
clone size: .; D gene: TRBD1; J gene: TRBJ2-7; V gene: TRBV7-8; CDR3 protein: CASSLPWDRDRGGREQYF; CDR3 DNA: TGTGCCAGCAGCTTACCCTGGGACCGGGACAGGGGGGGTCGCGAGCAGTACTTC
clone size: .; D gene: TRBD1; J gene: TRBJ2-3; V gene: TRBV27; CDR3 protein: CASSLYPKGTAADTQYF; CDR3 DNA: TGTGCCAGCAGTTTATACCCCAAGGGGACAGCCGCAGATACGCAGTATTTT
clone size: .; D gene: .; J gene: TRBJ2-1; V gene: TRBV6-4; CDR3 protein: CASSDDRREQFF; CDR3 DNA: TGTGCCAGCAGTGACGATAGGAGGGAGCAGTTCTTC
clone size: .; D gene: .; J gene: TRBJ1-2; V gene: TRBV12-3/TRBV12-4; CDR3 protein: CASREIYGYTF; CDR3 DNA: TGTGCCAGCAGAGAGATATATGGCTACACCTTC
clone size: .; D gene: TRBD1; J gene: TRBJ2-5; V gene: TRBV7-7; CDR3 protein: CASSLAYGQGTETQYF; CDR3 DNA: TGTGCCAGCAGCTTAGCGTATGGACAGGGTACAGAGACCCAGTACTTC
clone size: once; D gene: TRBD1; J gene: TRBJ1-1; V gene: TRBV9; CDR3 protein: CASKRDRRKLPRTNTEAFF; CDR3 DNA: TGTGCCAGCAAACGGGACAGGAGGAAGTTGCCAAGGACGAACACTGAAGCTTTCTTT
clone size: .; D gene: TRBD2; J gene: TRBJ2-3; V gene: TRBV4-2; CDR3 protein: CASSRGTSGGTSTDTQYF; CDR3 DNA: TGTGCCAGCAGCCGAGGGACTAGCGGGGGGACTAGCACAGATACGCAGTATTTT
clone size: .; D gene: TRBD1; J gene: TRBJ2-7; V gene: TRBV19; CDR3 protein: CASSTLRTGNEQYF; CDR3 DNA: TGTGCCAGTAGTACCCTGAGGACAGGGAACGAGCAGTACTTC
clone size: .; D gene: .; J gene: TRBJ1-1; V gene: TRBV9; CDR3 protein: CASSAREKRGTEAFF; CDR3 DNA: TGTGCCAGCAGCGCACGAGAAAAAAGGGGCACTGAAGCTTTCTTT
clone size: .; D gene: .; J gene: TRBJ1-1; V gene: TRBV28; CDR3 protein: CASSLQNTEAFF; CDR3 DNA: TGTGCCAGCAGTTTACAGAACACTGAAGCTTTCTTT
clone size: .; D gene: TRBD1; J gene: TRBJ2-5; V gene: TRBV10-1; CDR3 protein: CASSTGDRGKQETQYF; CDR3 DNA: TGCGCCAGCAGCACCGGGGACAGGGGTAAACAAGAGACCCAGTACTTC
clone size: once; D gene: .; J gene: TRBJ1-1; V gene: TRBV5-1; CDR3 protein: CASSFTGIMNTEAFF; CDR3 DNA: TGCGCCAGCAGCTTCACAGGGATAATGAACACTGAAGCTTTCTTT
clone size: .; D gene: .; J gene: TRBJ2-2; V gene: TRBV11-1; CDR3 protein: CASSPRGYSTGELFF; CDR3 DNA: TGTGCCAGCAGTCCCCGGGGTTACAGCACCGGGGAGCTGTTTTTT
clone size: .; D gene: TRBD2; J gene: TRBJ2-5; V gene: TRBV18; CDR3 protein: CASSPLAGGRQETQYF; CDR3 DNA: TGTGCCAGCTCACCACTAGCGGGGGGCCGCCAAGAGACCCAGTACTTC
clone size: .; D gene: .; J gene: TRBJ2-7; V gene: TRBV5-4; CDR3 protein: CASSLRGTRSQEQYF; CDR3 DNA: TGTGCCAGCAGCTTAAGGGGGACAAGGTCCCAAGAGCAGTACTTC
clone size: .; D gene: .; J gene: TRBJ1-5; V gene: TRBV7-2; CDR3 protein: CASSLTTHRVGSNQPQHF; CDR3 DNA: TGTGCCAGCAGCTTAACGACCCACAGGGTGGGTAGCAATCAGCCCCAGCATTTT
clone size: .; D gene: .; J gene: TRBJ1-4; V gene: TRBV19; CDR3 protein: CASRSEGWGEKLFF; CDR3 DNA: TGTGCCAGTAGATCGGAGGGCTGGGGGGAAAAACTGTTTTTT
clone size: .; D gene: TRBD1; J gene: TRBJ2-4; V gene: TRBV5-1; CDR3 protein: CASSLGGQGNIQYF; CDR3 DNA: TGCGCCAGCAGCTTGGGAGGACAGGGAAACATTCAGTACTTC
clone size: once; D gene: TRBD2; J gene: TRBJ2-3; V gene: TRBV19; CDR3 protein: CASSTGLAGGKGTQYF; CDR3 DNA: TGTGCCAGTAGTACTGGACTAGCGGGGGGAAAAGGTACGCAGTATTTT
clone size: .; D gene: TRBD1; J gene: TRBJ2-7; V gene: TRBV10-1; CDR3 protein: CASSESRTGSYEQYF; CDR3 DNA: TGCGCCAGCAGTGAGTCGAGGACAGGGTCCTACGAGCAGTACTTC
clone size: .; D gene: .; J gene: TRBJ1-6; V gene: TRBV28; CDR3 protein: CASSHEAGRGFHF; CDR3 DNA: TGTGCCAGCAGTCACGAAGCGGGACGGGGATTCCACTTT
clone size: .; D gene: TRBD2; J gene: TRBJ2-3; V gene: TRBV7-9; CDR3 protein: CASSPWTSGGIGTDTQYF; CDR3 DNA: TGTGCCAGCAGCCCCTGGACTAGCGGGGGGATCGGCACAGATACGCAGTATTTT
clone size: .; D gene: .; J gene: TRBJ1-2; V gene: TRBV19; CDR3 protein: CASSTPGRDYGYTF; CDR3 DNA: TGTGCCAGTAGTACCCCGGGGAGGGACTATGGCTACACCTTC
clone size: .; D gene: .; J gene: TRBJ1-2; V gene: TRBV6-5; CDR3 protein: CASAGGENYGYTF; CDR3 DNA: TGTGCCAGCGCGGGGGGCGAAAACTATGGCTACACCTTC
clone size: .; D gene: .; J gene: TRBJ1-5; V gene: TRBV5-1; CDR3 protein: CASSLGGNSNQPQHF; CDR3 DNA: TGCGCCAGCAGCTTGGGCGGTAATAGCAATCAGCCCCAGCATTTT
clone size: .; D gene: .; J gene: TRBJ1-4; V gene: TRBV9; CDR3 protein: CASSPARTDNEKLFF; CDR3 DNA: TGTGCCAGCAGCCCGGCCCGGACTGATAATGAAAAACTGTTTTTT
clone size: .; D gene: .; J gene: TRBJ2-3; V gene: TRBV2; CDR3 protein: CASSGGGLSTDTQYF; CDR3 DNA: TGTGCCAGCAGTGGCGGCGGGCTTAGCACAGATACGCAGTATTTT
clone size: .; D gene: TRBD1; J gene: TRBJ1-2; V gene: TRBV6-6; CDR3 protein: CASSPQRTGGPNYGYTF; CDR3 DNA: TGTGCCAGCAGTCCTCAACGGACAGGGGGTCCTAACTATGGCTACACCTTC
clone size: .; D gene: TRBD1; J gene: TRBJ2-5; V gene: TRBV19; CDR3 protein: CASSPAGTAVLRETQYF; CDR3 DNA: TGTGCCAGTAGTCCCGCCGGGACAGCCGTCCTTCGGGAGACCCAGTACTTC
clone size: .; D gene: .; J gene: TRBJ1-6; V gene: TRBV7-9; CDR3 protein: CASSPTSGSPLHF; CDR3 DNA: TGTGCCAGCAGCCCGACCTCAGGTTCACCCCTCCACTTT
clone size: .; D gene: TRBD1; J gene: TRBJ1-2; V gene: TRBV25-1; CDR3 protein: CASSEPGQAHGYTF; CDR3 DNA: TGTGCCAGCAGTGAACCGGGACAGGCACATGGCTACACCTTC
clone size: .; D gene: .; J gene: TRBJ2-1; V gene: TRBV4-1; CDR3 protein: CASSQDQVLNYNEQFF; CDR3 DNA: TGCGCCAGCAGCCAAGATCAGGTGCTAAACTACAATGAGCAGTTCTTC
clone size: .; D gene: TRBD1; J gene: TRBJ2-7; V gene: TRBV7-2; CDR3 protein: CASSLRVGQSYEQYF; CDR3 DNA: TGTGCCAGCAGCTTAAGGGTGGGACAGTCCTACGAGCAGTACTTC